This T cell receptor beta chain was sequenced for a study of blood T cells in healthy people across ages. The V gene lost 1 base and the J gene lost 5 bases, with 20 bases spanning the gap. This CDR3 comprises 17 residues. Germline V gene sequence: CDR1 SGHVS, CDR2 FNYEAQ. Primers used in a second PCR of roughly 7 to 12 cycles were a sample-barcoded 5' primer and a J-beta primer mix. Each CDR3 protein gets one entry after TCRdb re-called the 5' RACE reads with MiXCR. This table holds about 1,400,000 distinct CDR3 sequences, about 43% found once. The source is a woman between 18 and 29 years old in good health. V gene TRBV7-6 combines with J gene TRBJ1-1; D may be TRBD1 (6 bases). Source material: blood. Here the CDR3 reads CASSLGLLRRGKTEAFF. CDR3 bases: TGTGCCAGCAGCTTAGGGTTACTTCGCAGGGGTAAAACTGAAGCTTTCTTT.